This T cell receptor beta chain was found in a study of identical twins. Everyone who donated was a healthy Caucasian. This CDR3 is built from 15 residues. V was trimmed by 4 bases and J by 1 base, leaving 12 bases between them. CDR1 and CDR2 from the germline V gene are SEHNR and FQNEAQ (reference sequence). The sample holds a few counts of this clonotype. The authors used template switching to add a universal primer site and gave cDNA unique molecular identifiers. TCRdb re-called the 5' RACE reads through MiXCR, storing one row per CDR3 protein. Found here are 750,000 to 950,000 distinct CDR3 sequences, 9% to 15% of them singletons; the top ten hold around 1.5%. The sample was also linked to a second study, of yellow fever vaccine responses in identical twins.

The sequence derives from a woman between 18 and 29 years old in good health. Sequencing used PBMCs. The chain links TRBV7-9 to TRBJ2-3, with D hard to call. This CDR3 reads CASSWRGRGTDTQYF. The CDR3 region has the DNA TGTGCCAGCAGCTGGCGAGGCCGCGGCACAGATACGCAGTATTTT.